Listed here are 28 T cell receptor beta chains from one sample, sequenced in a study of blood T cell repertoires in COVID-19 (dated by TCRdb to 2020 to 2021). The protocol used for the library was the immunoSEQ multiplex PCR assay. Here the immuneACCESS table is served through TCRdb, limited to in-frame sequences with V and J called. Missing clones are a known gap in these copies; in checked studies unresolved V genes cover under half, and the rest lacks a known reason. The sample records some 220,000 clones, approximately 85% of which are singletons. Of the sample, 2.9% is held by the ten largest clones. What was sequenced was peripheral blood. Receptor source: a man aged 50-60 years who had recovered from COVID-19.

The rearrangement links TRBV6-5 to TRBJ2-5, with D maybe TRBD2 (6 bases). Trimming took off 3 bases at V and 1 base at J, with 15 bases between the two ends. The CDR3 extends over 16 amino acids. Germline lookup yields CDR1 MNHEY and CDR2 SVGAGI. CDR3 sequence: CASSYRGIRPQETQYF. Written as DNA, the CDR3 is TGTGCCAGCAGTTATCGGGGGATACGGCCCCAAGAGACCCAGTACTTC.

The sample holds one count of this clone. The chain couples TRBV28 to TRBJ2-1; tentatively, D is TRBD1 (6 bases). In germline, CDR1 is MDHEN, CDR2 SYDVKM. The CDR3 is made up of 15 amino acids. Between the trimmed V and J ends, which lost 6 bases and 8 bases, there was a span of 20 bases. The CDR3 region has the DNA TGTGCCAGCAGGTCCCGGGCCGGCTACAGGGATGAGCAGTTCTTC. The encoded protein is CASRSRAGYRDEQFF.

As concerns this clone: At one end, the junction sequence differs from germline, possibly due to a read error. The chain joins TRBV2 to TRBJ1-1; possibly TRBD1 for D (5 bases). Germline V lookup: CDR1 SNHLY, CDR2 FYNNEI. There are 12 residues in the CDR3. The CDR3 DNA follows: TGTGCCAGCAGTGCTCGTCGACAGCCTCTTTCGTTT. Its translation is CASSARRQPLSF.

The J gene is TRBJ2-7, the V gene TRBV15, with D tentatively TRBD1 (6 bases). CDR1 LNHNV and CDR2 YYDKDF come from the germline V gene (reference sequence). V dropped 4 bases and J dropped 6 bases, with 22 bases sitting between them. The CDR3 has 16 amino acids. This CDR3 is CATSKGVGTPSPEQYF. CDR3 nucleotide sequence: TGTGCCACCAGCAAAGGGGTTGGGACACCAAGCCCCGAGCAGTACTTC.

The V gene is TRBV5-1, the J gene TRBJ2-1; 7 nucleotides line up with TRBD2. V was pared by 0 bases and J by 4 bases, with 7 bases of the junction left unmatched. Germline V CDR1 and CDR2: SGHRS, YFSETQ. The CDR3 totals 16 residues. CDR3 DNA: TGCGCCAGCAGCTTGGGTCTAGCGGTCGATTACAATGAGCAGTTCTTC. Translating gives CASSLGLAVDYNEQFF.

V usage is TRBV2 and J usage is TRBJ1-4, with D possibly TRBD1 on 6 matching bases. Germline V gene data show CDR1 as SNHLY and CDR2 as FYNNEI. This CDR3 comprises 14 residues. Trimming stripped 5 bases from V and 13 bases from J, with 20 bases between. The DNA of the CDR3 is TGTGCCAGCAGTTTAATACTCCCAGGGGCAGGACTGTTTTTT. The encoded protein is CASSLILPGAGLFF. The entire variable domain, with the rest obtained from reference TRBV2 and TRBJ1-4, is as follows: EPEVTQTPSHQVTQMGQEVILRCVPISNHLYFYWYRQILGQKVEFLVSFYNNEISEKSEIFDDQFSVERPDGSNFTLKIRSTKLEDSAMYFCASSLILPGAGLFFGSGTQLSVL.

CDR3 sequence reads: CASSSRQGAVHEQYF. The CDR3 bases are TGTGCCAGCAGTTCCCGACAGGGGGCGGTCCACGAGCAGTACTTC. This sequence joins TRBV27 and TRBJ2-7, with 10 bases fitting TRBD1. The CDR3 totals 15 residues. Germline V gene lookup returns CDR1 MNHEY and CDR2 SMNVEV (reference sequence). The junction had 8 bases not matched to a gene; V was cut back by 4 bases and J by 5 bases.

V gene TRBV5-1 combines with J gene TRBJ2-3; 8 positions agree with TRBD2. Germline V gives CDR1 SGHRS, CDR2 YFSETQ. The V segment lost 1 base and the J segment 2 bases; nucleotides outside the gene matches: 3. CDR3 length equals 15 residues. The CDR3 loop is CASSLLAGLTDTQYF. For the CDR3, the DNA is TGCGCCAGCAGCTTGCTAGCGGGCCTCACAGATACGCAGTATTTT. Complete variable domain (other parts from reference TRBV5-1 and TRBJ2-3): KAGVTQTPRYLIKTRGQQVTLSCSPISGHRSVSWYQQTPGQGLQFLFEYFSETQRNKGNFPGRFSGRQFSNSRSEMNVSTLELGDSALYLCASSLLAGLTDTQYFGPGTRLTVL.

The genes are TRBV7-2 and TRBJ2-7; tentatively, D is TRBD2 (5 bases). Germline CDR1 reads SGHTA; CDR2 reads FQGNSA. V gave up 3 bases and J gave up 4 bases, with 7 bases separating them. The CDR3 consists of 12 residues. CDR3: CASSFRGYEQYF. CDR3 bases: TGTGCCAGCAGCTTCCGGGGATACGAGCAGTACTTC.

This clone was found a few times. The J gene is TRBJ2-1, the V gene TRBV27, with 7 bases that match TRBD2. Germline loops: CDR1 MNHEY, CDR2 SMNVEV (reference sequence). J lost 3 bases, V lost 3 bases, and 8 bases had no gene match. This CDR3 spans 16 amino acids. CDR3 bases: TGTGCCAGCAGTTTGGCGGGCGGGAGAGTCTACAATGAGCAGTTCTTC. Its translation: CASSLAGGRVYNEQFF.

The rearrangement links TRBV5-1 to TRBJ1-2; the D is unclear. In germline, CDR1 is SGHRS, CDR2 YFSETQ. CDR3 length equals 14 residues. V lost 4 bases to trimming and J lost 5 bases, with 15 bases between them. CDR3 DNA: TGCGCCAGCAGCCATCGTGGGAGTAGGTATGGCTACACCTTC. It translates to CASSHRGSRYGYTF.

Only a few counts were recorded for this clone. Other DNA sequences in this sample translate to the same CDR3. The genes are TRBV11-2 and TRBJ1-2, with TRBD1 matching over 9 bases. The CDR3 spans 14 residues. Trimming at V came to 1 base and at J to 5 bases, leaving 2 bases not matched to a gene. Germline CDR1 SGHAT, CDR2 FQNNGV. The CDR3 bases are TGTGCCAGCAGCTTAGTGGACAGGGGATATGGCTACACCTTC. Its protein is CASSLVDRGYGYTF. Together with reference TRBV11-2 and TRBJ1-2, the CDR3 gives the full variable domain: EAGVAQSPRYKIIEKRQSVAFWCNPISGHATLYWYQQILGQGPKLLIQFQNNGVVDDSQLPKDRFSAERLKGVDSTLKIQPAKLEDSAVYLCASSLVDRGYGYTFGSGTRLTVV.

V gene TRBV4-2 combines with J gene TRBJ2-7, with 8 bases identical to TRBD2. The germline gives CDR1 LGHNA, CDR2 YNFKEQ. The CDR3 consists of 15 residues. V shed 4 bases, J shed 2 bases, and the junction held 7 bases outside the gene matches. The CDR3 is CASSPTSAQTYEQYF. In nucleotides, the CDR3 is TGTGCCAGCAGCCCGACTAGCGCCCAGACCTACGAGCAGTACTTC.

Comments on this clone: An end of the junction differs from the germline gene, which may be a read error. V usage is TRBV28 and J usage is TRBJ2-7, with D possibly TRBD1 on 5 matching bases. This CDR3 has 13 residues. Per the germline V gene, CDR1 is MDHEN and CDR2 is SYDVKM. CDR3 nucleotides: TGTGCCAGCAGGGGAACGGCGACAGCCATCATTAACTTC. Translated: CASRGTATAIINF.

In DNA form, the CDR3 reads TGTGCCAGCAGCCGACCACAGGGGGCATTCGGTAGCGGGAGAGATTACAATGAGCAGTTCTTC. It specifies CASSRPQGAFGSGRDYNEQFF. This sequence joins TRBV3-1 (or the pseudogene TRBV3-2) and TRBJ2-1; D tentatively fits TRBD1 or TRBD2 (9 bases each). The CDR3 extends over 21 amino acids. V lost 4 bases to trimming and J lost 4 bases, with 32 bases between them. The germline V gene has CDR1 LGHDT and CDR2 YNNKEL (reference sequence).

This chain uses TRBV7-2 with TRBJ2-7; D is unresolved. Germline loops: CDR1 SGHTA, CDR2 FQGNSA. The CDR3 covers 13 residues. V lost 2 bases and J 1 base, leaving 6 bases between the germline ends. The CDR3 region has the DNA TGTGCCAGCAGCTTACCCTCTTCCTACGAGCAGTACTTC. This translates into CASSLPSSYEQYF.

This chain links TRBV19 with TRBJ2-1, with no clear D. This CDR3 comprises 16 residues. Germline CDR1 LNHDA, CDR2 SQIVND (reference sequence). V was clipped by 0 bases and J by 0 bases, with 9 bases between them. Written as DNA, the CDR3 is TGTGCCAGTAGTATAGATCATACGAGCTCCTACAATGAGCAGTTCTTC. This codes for CASSIDHTSSYNEQFF.

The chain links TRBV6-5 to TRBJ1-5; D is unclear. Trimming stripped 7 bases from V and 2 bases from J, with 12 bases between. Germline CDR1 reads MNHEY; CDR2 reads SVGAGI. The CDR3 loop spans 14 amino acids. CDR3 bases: TGTGCCAGCACCAACGGGAATGGCAATCAGCCCCAGCATTTT. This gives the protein CASTNGNGNQPQHF.

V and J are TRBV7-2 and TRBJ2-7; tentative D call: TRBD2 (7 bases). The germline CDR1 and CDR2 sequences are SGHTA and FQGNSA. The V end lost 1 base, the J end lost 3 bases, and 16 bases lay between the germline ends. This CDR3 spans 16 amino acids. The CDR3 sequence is CASSLGGGGGSYEQYF. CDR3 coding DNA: TGTGCCAGCAGCTTAGGAGGGGGGGGCGGAAGCTACGAGCAGTACTTC.

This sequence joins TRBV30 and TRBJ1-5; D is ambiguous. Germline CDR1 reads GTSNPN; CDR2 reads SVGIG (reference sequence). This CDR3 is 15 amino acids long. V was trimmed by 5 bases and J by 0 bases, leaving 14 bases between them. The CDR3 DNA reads TGTGCCTGGGGTAAAGGACTGAATAGCAATCAGCCCCAGCATTTT. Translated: CAWGKGLNSNQPQHF.

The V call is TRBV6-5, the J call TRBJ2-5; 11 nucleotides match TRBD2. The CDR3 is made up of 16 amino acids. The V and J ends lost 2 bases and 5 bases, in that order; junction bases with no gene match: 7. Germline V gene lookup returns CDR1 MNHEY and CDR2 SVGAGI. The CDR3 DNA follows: TGTGCCAGCAGTTACAACCCTAGCGGGAGGCGGGAGACCCAGTACTTC. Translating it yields CASSYNPSGRRETQYF.

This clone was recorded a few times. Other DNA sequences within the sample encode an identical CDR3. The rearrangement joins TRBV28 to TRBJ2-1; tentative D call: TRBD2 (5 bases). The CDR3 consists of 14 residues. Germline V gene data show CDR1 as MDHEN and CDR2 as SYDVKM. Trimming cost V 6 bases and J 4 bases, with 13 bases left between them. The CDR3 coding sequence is TGTGCCAGCAGATGGCGGGCGACTTACAATGAGCAGTTCTTC. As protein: CASRWRATYNEQFF.

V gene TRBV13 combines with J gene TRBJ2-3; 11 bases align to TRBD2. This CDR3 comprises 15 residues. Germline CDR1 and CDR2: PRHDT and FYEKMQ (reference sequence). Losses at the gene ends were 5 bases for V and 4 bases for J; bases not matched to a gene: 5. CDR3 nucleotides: TGTGCCAGCAGCCAACTAGCGGGAGTGGCAGATACGCAGTATTTT. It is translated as CASSQLAGVADTQYF.

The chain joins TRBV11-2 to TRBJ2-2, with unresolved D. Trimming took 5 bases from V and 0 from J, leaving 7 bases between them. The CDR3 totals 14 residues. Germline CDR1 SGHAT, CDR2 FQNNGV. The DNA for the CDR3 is TGTGCCAGCAGCCCCCCGGCGAACACCGGGGAGCTGTTTTTT. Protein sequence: CASSPPANTGELFF.

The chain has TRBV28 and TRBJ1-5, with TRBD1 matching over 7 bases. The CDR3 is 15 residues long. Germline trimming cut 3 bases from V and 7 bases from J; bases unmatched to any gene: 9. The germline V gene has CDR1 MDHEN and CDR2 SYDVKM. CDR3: CASSFFGQVGQPQHF. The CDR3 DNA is TGTGCCAGCAGTTTTTTCGGACAGGTAGGCCAGCCCCAGCATTTT.

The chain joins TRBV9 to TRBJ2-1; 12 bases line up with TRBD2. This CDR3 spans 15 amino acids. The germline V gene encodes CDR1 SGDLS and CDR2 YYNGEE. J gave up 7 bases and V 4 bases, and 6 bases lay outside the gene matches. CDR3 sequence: CASSRASGRANEQFF. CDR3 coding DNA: TGTGCCAGCAGCAGGGCTAGCGGGAGGGCGAATGAGCAGTTCTTC.

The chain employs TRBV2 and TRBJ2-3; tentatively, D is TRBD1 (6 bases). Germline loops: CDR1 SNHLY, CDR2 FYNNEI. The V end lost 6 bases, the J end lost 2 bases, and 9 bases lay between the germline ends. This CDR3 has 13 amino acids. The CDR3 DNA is TGTGCCAGCAGGAGGGGGACCACAGATACGCAGTATTTT. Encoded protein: CASRRGTTDTQYF.

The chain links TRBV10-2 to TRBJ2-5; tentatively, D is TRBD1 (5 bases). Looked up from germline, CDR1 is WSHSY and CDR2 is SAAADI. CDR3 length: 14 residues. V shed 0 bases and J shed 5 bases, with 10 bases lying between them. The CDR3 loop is CASSESQGTETQYF. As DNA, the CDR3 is TGCGCCAGCAGTGAGTCGCAGGGTACGGAGACCCAGTACTTC.